The present T cell receptor (beta chain) was sequenced within a study of blood T cells in healthy people across ages. Overall study results and limits: Roughly linearly, TCR beta diversity per million T cells fell as age increased. A conclusive naive versus antigen-experienced comparison was prevented by the unsorted PBMCs.

This clonotype was observed a handful of times. What it recognizes is unknown. The second PCR ran roughly 7 to 12 cycles with a sample-barcoded 5' primer and J-beta primers. A single record per CDR3 protein comes from TCRdb applying MiXCR to the 5' RACE reads. Of over a million distinct CDR3 sequences listed, roughly 43% are singletons. The CDR3 sequence is 14 residues long. Per the germline V gene, CDR1 is SGHTA and CDR2 is FQGNSA. Trimming took 5 bases from V and 11 from J, leaving 16 bases between them. The people who gave samples were healthy Caucasians from Russia, aged about 6 to 100. It was 8 to 10 milliliters of peripheral blood that were drawn from each donor.

The chain employs TRBV7-2 and TRBJ1-6; D not certain. This sequence originates from a woman between 18 and 30 years old in good health. The source material was blood. The CDR3 sequence is CASSLSPRVPPLHF. The CDR3, as DNA: TGTGCCAGCAGCCTTTCTCCTAGGGTGCCACCCCTCCACTTT.